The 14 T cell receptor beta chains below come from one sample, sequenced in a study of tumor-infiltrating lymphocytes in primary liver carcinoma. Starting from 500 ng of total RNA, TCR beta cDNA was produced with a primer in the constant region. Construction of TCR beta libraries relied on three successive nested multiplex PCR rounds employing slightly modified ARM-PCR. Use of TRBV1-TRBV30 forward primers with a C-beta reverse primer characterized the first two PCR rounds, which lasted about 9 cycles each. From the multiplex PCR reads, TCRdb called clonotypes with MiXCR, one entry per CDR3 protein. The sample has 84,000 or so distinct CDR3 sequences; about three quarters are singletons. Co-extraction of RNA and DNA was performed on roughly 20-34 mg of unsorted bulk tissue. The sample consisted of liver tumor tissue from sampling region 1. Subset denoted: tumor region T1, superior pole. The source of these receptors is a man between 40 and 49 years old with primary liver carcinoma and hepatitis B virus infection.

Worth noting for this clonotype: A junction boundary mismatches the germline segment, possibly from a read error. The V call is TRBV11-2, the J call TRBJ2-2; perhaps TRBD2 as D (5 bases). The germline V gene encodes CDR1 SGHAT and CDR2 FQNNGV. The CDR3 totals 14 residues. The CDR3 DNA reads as TGTGCCAGCAGTTTATTAGTGGGAGCCGGGAAGCTGTTTTTT. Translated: CASSLLVGAGKLFF.

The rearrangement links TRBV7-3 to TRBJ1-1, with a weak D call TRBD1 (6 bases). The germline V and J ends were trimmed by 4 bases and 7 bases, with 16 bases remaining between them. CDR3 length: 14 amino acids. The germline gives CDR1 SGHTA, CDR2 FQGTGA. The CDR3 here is CASSSEGHFNEAFF. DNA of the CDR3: TGTGCCAGCAGCTCAGAGGGACACTTCAATGAAGCTTTCTTT.

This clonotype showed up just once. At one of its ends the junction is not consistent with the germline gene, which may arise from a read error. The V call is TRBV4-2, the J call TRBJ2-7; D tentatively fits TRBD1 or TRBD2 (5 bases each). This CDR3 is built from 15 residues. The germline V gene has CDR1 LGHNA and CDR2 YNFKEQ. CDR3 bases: TGTGCCAACAGCCAAGAGCGGACAAGATCCTACGAGCAGTACTTC. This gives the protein CANSQERTRSYEQYF.

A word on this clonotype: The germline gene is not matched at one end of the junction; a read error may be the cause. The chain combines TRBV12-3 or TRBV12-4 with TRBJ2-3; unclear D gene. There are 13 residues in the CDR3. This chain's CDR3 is CASSLVSIDMQYF. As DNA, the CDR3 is TGTGCCAGCAGCCTAGTGAGCATAGATATGCAGTATTTT.

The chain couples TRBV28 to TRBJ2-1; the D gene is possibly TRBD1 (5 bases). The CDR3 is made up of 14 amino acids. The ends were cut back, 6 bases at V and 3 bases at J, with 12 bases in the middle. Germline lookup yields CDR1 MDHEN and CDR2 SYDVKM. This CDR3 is CASSPPRDYNEQFF. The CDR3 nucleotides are TGTGCCAGCAGCCCACCCAGGGACTACAATGAGCAGTTCTTC.

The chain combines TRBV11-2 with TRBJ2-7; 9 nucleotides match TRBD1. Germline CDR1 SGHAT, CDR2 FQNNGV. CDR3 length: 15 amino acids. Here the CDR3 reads CVSRSTGGRRYEQYF. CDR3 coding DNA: TGTGTTAGCAGATCTACAGGGGGCCGGAGGTACGAGCAGTACTTC. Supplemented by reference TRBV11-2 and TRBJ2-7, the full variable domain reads EAGVAQSPRYKIIEKRQSVAFWCNPISGHATLYWYQQILGQGPKLLIQFQNNGVVDDSQLPKDRFSAERLKGVDSTLKIQPAKLEDSAVYLCVSRSTGGRRYEQYFGPGTRLTVT.

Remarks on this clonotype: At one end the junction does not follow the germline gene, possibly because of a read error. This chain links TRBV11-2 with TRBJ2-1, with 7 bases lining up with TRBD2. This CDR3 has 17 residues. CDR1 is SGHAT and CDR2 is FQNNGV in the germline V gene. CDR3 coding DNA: TGTGCCAGCAGCCCCCCCGCGGGAGTAGGCTCCTACAATGTGCAGTTCTTC. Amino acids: CASSPPAGVGSYNVQFF.

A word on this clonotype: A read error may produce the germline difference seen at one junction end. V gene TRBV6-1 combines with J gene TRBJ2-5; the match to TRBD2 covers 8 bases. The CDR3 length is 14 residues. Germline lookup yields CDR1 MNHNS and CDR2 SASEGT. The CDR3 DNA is TGTGACAGCGAGGTTAGCGGGATCCAAGAGACTCAGTATTTC. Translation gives CDSEVSGIQETQYF.

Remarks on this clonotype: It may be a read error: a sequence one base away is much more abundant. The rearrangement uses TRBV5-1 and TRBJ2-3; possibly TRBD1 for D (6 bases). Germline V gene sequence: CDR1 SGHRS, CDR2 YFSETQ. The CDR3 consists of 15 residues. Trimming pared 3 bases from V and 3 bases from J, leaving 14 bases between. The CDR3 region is CASSSAQGRTDTQYF. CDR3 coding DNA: TGCGCCAGCAGCTCCGCACAGGGCCGAACAGATACGCAGTATTTT.

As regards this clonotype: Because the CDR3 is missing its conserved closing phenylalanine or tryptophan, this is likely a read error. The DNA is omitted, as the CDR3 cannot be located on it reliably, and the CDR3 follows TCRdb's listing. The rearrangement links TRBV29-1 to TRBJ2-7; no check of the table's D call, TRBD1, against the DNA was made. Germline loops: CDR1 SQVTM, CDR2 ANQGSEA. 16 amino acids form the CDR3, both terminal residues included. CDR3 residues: CSVDLGRQGSSYEQYI.

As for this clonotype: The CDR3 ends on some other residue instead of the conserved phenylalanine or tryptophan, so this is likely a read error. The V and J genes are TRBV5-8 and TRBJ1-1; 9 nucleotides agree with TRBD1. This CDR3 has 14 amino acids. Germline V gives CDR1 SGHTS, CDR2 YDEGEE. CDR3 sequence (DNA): TGTACCAGCAGCTTGGGACAGGGATTTGTTGAAGCTTTCCTT. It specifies CTSSLGQGFVEAFL.

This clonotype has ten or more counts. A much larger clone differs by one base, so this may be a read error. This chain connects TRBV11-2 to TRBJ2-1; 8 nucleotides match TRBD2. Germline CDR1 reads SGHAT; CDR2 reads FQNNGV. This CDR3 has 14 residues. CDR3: CASSPGGPYNEQLF. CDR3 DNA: TGTGCCAGCAGCCCGGGAGGGCCGTACAATGAGCAGCTCTTC.

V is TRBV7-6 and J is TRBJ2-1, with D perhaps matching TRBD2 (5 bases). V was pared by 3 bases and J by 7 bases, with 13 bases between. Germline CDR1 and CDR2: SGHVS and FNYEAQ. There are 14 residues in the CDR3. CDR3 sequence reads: CASSLVVGVNEQFF. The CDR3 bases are TGTGCCAGCAGCTTGGTAGTGGGAGTTAATGAGCAGTTCTTC. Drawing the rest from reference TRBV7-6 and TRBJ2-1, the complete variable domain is GAGVSQSPRYKVTKRGQDVALRCDPISGHVSLYWYRQALGQGPEFLTYFNYEAQQDKSGLPNDRFSAERPEGSISTLTIQRTEQRDSAMYRCASSLVVGVNEQFFGPGTRLTVL.

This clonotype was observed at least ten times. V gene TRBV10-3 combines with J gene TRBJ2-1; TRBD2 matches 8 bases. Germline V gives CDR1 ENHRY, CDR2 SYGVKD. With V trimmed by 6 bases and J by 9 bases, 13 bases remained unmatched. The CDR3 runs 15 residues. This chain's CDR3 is CAISGVPGLVGEQFF. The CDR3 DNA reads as TGTGCCATCAGCGGGGTCCCGGGACTAGTCGGTGAGCAGTTCTTC.